This TCR beta chain was retrieved from a study of blood T cell repertoires in COVID-19. Study information: Samples taken during acute and convalescent COVID-19 were collected in the United States, Italy and Spain. T cells, B-cell-depleted T cells, or PBMCs provided the cDNA or gDNA that served as material.

Authors' methods: For nucleated cells, counts were estimated from reference gene primer amplification. Assay used: immunoSEQ multiplex PCR; TCRdb lists only in-frame clones, some missing. That table supplies the V and J calls and clone size; D and trimming were determined from the DNA. The data show 110,000 or so clones, with roughly 76% seen just once and 8.5% to 9.5% held by the top ten. The V and J ends lost 6 bases and 3 bases respectively, with 11 bases between them. The CDR3 is made up of 13 amino acids. The chain joins TRBV12-3 or TRBV12-4 to TRBJ1-1; D might be TRBD1 (6 bases). The sequence derives from a woman in her seventies with acute or convalescent COVID-19. Material for sequencing was peripheral blood. CDR3: CASRPGQYTEAFF. For the CDR3, the DNA is TGTGCCAGCAGACCAGGACAGTACACTGAAGCTTTCTTT.